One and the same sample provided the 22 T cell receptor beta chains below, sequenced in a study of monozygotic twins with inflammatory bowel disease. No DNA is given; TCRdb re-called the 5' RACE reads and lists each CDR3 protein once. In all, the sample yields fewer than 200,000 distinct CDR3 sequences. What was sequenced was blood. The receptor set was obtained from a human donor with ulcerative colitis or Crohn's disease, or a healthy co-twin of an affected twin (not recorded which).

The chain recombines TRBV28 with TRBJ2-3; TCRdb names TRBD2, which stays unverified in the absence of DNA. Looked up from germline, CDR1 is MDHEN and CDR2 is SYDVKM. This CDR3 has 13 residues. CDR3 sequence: CASRIAGEDTQYF.

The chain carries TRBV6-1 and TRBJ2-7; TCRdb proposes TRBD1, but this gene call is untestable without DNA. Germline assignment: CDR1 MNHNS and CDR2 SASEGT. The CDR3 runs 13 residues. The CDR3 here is CASSGDVGLQQYF.

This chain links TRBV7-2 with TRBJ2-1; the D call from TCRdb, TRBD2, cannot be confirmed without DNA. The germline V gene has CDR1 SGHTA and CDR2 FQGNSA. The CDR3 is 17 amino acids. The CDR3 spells CASSPPGTSGRYNEQFF.

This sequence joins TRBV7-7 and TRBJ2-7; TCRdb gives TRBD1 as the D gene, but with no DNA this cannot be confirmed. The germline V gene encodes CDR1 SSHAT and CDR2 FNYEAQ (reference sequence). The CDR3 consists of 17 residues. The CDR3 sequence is CASSFPGRRTSIYEQYF.

This CDR3 reads CASTFVAGAYEQYF. The chain joins TRBV5-1 to TRBJ2-7; with no DNA, the TCRdb D assignment of TRBD2 cannot be verified. CDR3 length: 14 residues. The V gene's germline CDR1 is SGHRS and CDR2 YFSETQ.

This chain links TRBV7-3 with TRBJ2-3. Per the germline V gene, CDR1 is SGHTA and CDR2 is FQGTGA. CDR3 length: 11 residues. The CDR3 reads CASSLLDTQYF.

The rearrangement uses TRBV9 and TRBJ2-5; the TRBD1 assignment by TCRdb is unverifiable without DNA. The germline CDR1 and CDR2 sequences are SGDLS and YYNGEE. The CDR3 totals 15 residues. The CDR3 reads CARVLGRGIQETQYF. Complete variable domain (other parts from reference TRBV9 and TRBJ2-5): DSGVTQTPKHLITATGQRVTLRCSPRSGDLSVYWYQQSLDQGLQFLIQYYNGEERAKGNILERFSAQQFPDLHSELNLSSLELGDSALYFCARVLGRGIQETQYFGPGTRLLVL.

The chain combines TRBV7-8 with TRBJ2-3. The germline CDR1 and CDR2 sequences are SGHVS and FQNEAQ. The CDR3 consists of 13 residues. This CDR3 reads CASSLGPRDTQYF.

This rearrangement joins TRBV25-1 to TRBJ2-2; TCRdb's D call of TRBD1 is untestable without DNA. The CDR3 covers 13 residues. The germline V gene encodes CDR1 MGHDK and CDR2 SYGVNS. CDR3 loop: CATTGRHTGELFF.

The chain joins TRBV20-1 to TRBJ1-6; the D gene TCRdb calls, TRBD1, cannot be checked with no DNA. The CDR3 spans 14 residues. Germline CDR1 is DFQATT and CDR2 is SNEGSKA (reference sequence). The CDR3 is CSAGSVGGASPLHF.

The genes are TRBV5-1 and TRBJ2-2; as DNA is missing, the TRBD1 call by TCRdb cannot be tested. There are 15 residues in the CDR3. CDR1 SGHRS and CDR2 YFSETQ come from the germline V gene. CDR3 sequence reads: CASSFLGTGSGELFF.

The CDR3: CASSEGLARNTQYF. The V gene is TRBV5-1, the J gene TRBJ2-3; TCRdb's D call, TRBD2, is unchecked because there is no DNA. The CDR3 covers 14 residues. Germline values: CDR1 SGHRS, CDR2 YFSETQ.

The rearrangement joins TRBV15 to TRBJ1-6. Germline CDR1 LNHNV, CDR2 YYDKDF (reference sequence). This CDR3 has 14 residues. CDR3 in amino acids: CATSSTPDNSPLHF.

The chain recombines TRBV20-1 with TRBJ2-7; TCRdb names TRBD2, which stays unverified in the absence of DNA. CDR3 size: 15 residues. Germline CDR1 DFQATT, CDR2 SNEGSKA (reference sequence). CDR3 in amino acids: CSARDLGTSGYEQYF.

The CDR3 spells CASSPDGSYEQYF. The chain has TRBV5-1 and TRBJ2-7. There are 13 residues in the CDR3. Germline CDR1 SGHRS, CDR2 YFSETQ.

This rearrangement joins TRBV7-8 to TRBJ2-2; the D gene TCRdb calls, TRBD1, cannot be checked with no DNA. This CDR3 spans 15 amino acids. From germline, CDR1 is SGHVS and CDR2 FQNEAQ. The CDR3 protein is CASSPRTVYGGELFF.

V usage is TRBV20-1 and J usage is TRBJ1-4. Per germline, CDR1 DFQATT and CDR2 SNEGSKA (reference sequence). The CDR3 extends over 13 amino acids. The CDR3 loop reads CSAGRLANEKLFF.

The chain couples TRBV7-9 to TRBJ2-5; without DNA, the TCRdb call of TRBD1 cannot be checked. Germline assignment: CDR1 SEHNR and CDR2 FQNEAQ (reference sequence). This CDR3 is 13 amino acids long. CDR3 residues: CASSSGAGETQYF.

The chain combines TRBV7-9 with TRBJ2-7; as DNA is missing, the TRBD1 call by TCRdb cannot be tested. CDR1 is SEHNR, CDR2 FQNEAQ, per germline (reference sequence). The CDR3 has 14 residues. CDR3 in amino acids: CASSLRDSSYEQYF. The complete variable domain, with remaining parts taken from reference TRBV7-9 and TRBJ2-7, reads DTGVSQNPRHKITKRGQNVTFRCDPISEHNRLYWYRQTLGQGPEFLTYFQNEAQLEKSRLLSDRFSAERPKGSFSTLEIQRTEQGDSAMYLCASSLRDSSYEQYFGPGTRLTVT.

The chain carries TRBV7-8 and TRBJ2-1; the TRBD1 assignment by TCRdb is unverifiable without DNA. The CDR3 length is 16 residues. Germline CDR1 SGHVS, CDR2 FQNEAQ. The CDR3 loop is CASSSPGGAGTNEQFF.

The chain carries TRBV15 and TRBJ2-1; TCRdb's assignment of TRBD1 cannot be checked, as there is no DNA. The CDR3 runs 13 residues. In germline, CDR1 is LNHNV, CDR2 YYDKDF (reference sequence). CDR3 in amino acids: CATSSPGYNEQFF.

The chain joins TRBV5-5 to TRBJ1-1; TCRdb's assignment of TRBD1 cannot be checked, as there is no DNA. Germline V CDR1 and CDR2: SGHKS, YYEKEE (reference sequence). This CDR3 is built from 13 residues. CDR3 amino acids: CASSRDSYTEAFF. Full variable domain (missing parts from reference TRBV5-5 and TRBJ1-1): DAGVTQSPTHLIKTRGQQVTLRCSPISGHKSVSWYQQVLGQGPQFIFQYYEKEERGRGNFPDRFSARQFPNYSSELNVNALLLGDSALYLCASSRDSYTEAFFGQGTRLTVV.